This T cell receptor (beta chain) was identified during a study of T-cell memory formation after mild COVID-19. Study background: Clustering of TCRs was largely donor specific. Broader study findings: For contracting clones, CD4+ ones sat mainly in CM and EM, CD8+ in EMRA. The authors left the SARS-CoV-2 specificity of second-wave clones peaking on day 37 unconfirmed.

Germline values: CDR1 ENHRY, CDR2 SYGVKD. The V and J ends lost 8 bases and 6 bases respectively, with 16 bases between them. The CDR3 length is 14 residues. The TCR alpha and TCR beta cDNA libraries, bearing sample barcodes and UMIs, were generated by 5'RACE using constant-segment primers. MiXCR, applied by TCRdb to the 5' RACE reads, yields one record per CDR3 protein. This repertoire shows more than 350,000 distinct CDR3 sequences, under 25% found once; its top ten account for about 12%. With regard to this clonotype: Its specificity is unknown.

The source of this sequence is an adult woman who had mild COVID-19 (a few samples of this study predate the infection). Cell type and time point are not known. Sequencing used PBMCs or a T cell subset sorted from them (not recorded which). The gene calls are TRBV10-3 and TRBJ2-2; D is unresolved. The CDR3 sequence: CAIAAVVESGELFF. CDR3 bases: TGTGCCATCGCCGCCGTGGTGGAATCCGGGGAGCTGTTTTTT.